This T cell receptor (beta chain) was sequenced during a study of blood T cells in healthy people across ages. Primers used in a second PCR of roughly 7 to 12 cycles were a sample-barcoded 5' primer and a J-beta primer mix. Each CDR3 protein is one row after TCRdb ran MiXCR on the 5' RACE reads. In the table there are about 780,000 distinct CDR3 sequences, 46% of which are singletons. The ends lost 2 bases at V and 6 bases at J; junction bases unmatched: 15. This CDR3 comprises 17 residues. Per the germline V gene, CDR1 is GTSNPN and CDR2 is SVGIG (reference sequence). The table lists this clonotype with many counts.

Sequenced: blood. The chain carries TRBV30 and TRBJ2-1; 8 bases fit TRBD2. This receptor was taken from a man older than 75 in good health. CDR3 amino acids: CAWSLVTGAGGTNEQFF. Here the CDR3 DNA reads TGTGCCTGGAGTTTAGTAACGGGTGCGGGAGGTACCAATGAGCAGTTCTTC.